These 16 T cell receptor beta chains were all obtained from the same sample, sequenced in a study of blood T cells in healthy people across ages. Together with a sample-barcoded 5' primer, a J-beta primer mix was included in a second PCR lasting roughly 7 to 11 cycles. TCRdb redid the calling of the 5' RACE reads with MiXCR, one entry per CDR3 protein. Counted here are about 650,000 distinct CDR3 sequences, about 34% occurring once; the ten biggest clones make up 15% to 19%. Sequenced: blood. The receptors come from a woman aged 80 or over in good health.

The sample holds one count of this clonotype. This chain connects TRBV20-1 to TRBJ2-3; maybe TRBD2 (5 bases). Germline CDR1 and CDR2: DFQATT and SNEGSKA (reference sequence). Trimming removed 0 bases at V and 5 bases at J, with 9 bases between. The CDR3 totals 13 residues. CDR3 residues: CSARERAGDTQYF. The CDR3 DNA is TGCAGTGCTAGAGAGCGGGCCGGAGATACGCAGTATTTT.

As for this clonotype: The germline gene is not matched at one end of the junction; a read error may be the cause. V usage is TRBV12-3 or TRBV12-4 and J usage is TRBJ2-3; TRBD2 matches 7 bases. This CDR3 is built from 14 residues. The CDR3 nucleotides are TGTGCCAGCAGTTTAGTAACTAGCGCAGATGCGCAGTATTTT. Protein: CASSLVTSADAQYF.

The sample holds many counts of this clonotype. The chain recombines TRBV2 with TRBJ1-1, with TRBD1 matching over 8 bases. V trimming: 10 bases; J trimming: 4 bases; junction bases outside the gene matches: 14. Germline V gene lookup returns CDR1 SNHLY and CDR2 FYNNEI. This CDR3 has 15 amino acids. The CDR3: CANLTGVRSGTEAFF. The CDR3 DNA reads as TGTGCCAACCTGACAGGGGTACGTAGCGGCACTGAAGCTTTCTTT.

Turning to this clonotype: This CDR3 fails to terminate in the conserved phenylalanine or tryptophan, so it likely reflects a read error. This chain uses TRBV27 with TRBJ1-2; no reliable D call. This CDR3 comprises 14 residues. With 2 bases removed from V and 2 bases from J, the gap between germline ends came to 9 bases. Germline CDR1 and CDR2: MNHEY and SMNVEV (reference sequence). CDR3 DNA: TGTGCCAGCAGTTTAGTAGGAGGGAACTATGGCTACACCCTC. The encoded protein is CASSLVGGNYGYTL.

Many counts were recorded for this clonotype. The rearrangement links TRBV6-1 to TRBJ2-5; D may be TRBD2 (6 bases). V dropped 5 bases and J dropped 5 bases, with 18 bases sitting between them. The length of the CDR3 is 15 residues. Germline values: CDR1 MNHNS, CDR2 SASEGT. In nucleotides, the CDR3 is TGTGCCAGCAGTAATCTCGGAGGGGTTGAGGAGACCCAGTACTTC. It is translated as CASSNLGGVEETQYF.

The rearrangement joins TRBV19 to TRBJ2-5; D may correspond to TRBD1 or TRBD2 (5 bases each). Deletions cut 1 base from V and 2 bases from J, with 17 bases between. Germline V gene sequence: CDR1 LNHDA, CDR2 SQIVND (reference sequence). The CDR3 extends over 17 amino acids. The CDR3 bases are TGTGCCAGTAGTATAGGAGGTAGCGAGGGACGACAAGAGACCCAGTACTTC. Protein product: CASSIGGSEGRQETQYF.

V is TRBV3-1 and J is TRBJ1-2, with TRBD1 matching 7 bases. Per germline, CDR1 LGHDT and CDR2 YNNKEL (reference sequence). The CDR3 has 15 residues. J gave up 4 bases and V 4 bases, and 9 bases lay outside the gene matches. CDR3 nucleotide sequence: TGTGCCAGCAGCCGACCGACAGGGCGGGGCTATGGCTACACCTTC. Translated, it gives CASSRPTGRGYGYTF.

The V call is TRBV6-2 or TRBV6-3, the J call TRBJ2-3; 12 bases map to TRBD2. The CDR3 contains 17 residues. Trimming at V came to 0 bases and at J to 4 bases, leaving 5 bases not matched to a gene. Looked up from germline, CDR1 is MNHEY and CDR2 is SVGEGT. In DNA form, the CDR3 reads TGTGCCAGCAGTTACTCGAGGCTAGCGGGAGGGGCAGATACGCAGTATTTT. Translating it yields CASSYSRLAGGADTQYF.

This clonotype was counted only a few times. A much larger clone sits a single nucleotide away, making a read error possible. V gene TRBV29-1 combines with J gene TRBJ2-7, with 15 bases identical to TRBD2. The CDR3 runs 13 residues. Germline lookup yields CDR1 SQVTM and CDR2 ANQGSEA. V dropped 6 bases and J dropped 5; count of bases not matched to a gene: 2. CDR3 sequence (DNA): TGCAGCGTCCGGACTAGCGGGGGGGACGAGCAGTACTTC. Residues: CSVRTSGGDEQYF.

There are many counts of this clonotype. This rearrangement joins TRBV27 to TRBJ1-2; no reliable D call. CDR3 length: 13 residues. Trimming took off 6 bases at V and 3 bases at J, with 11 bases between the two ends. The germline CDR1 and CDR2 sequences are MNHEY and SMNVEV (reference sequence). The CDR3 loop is CASRGRADYGYTF. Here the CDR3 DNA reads TGTGCCAGCAGGGGGAGAGCGGACTATGGCTACACCTTC.

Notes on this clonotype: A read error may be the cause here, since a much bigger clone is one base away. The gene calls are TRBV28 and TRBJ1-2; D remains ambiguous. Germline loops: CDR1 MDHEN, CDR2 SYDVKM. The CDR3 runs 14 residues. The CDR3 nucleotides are TGTGCCAGCAGTTCCTCGACATTTAACTGTGGCTACACCTTC. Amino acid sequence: CASSSSTFNCGYTF.

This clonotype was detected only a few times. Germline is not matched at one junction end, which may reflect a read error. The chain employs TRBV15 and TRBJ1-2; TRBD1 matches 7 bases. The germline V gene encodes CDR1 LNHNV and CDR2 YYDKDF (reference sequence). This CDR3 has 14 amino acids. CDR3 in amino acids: CATRHGQANYGCTF. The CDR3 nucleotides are TGTGCCACCAGGCATGGACAGGCTAACTATGGCTGCACCTTC.

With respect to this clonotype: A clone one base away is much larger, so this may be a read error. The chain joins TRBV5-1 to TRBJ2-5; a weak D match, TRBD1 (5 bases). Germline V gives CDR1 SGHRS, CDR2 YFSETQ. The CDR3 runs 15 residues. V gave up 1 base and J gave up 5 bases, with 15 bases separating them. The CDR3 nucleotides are TGCGCCAGCAGCTTGCACAGGTTTCAGCACGAGACCCAGTACTTC. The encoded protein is CASSLHRFQHETQYF.

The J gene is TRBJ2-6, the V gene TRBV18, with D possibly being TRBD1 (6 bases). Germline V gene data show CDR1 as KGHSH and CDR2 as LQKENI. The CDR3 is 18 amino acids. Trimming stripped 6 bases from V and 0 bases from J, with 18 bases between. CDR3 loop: CASSPRDIPSSGANVLTF. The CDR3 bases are TGTGCCAGCTCGCCTCGGGACATCCCCTCCTCTGGGGCCAACGTCCTGACTTTC.

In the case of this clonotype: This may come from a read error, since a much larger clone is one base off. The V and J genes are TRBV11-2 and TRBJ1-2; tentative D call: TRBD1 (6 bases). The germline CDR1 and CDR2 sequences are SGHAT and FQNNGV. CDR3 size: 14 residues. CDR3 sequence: CAGSPGQPSGGYTF. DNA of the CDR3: TGTGCCGGCAGCCCCGGACAGCCATCGGGGGGCTACACCTTC.

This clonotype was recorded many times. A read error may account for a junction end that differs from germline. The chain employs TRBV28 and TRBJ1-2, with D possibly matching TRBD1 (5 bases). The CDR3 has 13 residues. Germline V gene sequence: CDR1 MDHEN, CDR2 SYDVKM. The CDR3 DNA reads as TGCGCCAGCAGCTTGCCAGGGAACTATGGCTACACCTTC. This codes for CASSLPGNYGYTF.